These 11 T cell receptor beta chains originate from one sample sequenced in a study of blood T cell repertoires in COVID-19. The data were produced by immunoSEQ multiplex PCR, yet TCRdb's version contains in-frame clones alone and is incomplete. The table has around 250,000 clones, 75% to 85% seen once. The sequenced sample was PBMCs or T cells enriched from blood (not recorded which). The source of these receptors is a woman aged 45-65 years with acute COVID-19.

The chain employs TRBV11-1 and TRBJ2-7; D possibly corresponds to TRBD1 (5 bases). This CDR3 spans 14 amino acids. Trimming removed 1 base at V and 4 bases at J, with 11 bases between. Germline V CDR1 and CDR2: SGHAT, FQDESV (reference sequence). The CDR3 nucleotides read TGTGCCAGCAGCTTAGGACCGGACACTTACGAGCAGTACTTC. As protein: CASSLGPDTYEQYF. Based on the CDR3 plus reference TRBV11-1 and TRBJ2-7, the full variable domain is EAEVAQSPRYKITEKSQAVAFWCDPISGHATLYWYRQILGQGPELLVQFQDESVVDDSQLPKDRFSAERLKGVDSTLKIQPAELGDSAMYLCASSLGPDTYEQYFGPGTRLTVT.

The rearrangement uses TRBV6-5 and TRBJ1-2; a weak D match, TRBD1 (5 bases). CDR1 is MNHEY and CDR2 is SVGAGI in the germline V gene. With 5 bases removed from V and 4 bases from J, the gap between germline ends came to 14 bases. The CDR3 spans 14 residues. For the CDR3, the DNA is TGTGCCAGCAGTCCCCTTGACAGTCTCTATGGCTACACCTTC. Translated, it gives CASSPLDSLYGYTF.

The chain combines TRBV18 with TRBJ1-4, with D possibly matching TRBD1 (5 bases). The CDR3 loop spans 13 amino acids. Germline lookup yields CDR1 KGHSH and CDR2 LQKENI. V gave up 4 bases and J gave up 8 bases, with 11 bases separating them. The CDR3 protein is CASSRGVEEKLFF. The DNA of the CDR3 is TGTGCCAGCTCACGGGGGGTAGAGGAAAAACTGTTTTTT.

DNA for the CDR3: TGTGCCAGTAGTACCAGACAGGGGGAGAATCAGCCCCAGCATTTT. Translated, it gives CASSTRQGENQPQHF. This chain connects TRBV19 to TRBJ1-5; the match to TRBD1 covers 9 bases. The CDR3 loop spans 15 amino acids. J lost 4 bases, V lost 4 bases, and 5 bases had no gene match. CDR1 is LNHDA, CDR2 SQIVND, per germline (reference sequence).

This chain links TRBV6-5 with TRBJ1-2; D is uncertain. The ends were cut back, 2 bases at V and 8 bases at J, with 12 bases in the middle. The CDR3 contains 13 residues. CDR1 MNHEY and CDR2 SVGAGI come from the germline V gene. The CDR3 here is CASSYDGVRGYTF. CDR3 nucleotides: TGTGCCAGCAGTTACGACGGGGTACGCGGCTACACCTTC.

CDR3: CASSVATGGPGELFF. The CDR3 DNA reads as TGTGCCAGCAGCGTAGCTACTGGAGGACCCGGGGAGCTGTTTTTT. The chain couples TRBV9 to TRBJ2-2; tentatively, D is TRBD2 (5 bases). V was cut by 0 bases and J by 6 bases, with 12 bases left in between. Germline V CDR1 and CDR2: SGDLS, YYNGEE. The length of the CDR3 is 15 residues.

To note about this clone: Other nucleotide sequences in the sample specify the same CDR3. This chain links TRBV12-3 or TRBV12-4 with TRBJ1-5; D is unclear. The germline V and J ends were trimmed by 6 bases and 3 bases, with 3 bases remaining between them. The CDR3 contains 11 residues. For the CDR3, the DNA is TGTGCCAGCAGCCTCAATCAGCCCCAGCATTTT. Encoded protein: CASSLNQPQHF.

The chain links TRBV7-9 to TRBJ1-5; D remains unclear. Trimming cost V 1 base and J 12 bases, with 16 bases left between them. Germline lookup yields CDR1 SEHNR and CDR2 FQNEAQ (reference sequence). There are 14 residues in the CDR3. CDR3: CASSLGEVAGSQHF. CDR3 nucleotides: TGTGCCAGCAGCTTAGGGGAGGTGGCTGGCAGCCAGCATTTT.

As DNA, the CDR3 is TGTGCCAATACAGGTGATGCAACTAATGAAAAACTGTTTTTT. This codes for CANTGDATNEKLFF. The V and J genes are TRBV25-1 and TRBJ1-4; the D gene is possibly TRBD1 (5 bases). The CDR3 runs to 14 residues. CDR1 and CDR2 (germline): MGHDK, SYGVNS. The germline V and J ends were trimmed by 10 bases and 0 bases, with 12 bases remaining between them. The full variable domain, with the rest looked up from reference TRBV25-1 and TRBJ1-4, is EADIYQTPRYLVIGTGKKITLECSQTMGHDKMYWYQQDPGMELHLIHYSYGVNSTEKGDLSSESTVSRIRTEHFPLTLESARPSHTSQYLCANTGDATNEKLFFGSGTQLSVL.

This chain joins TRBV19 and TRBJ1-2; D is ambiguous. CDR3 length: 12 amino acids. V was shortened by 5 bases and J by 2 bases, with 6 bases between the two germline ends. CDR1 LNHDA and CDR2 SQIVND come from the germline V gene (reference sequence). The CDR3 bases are TGTGCCAGTAGTGGGCAGAACTATGGCTACACCTTC. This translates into CASSGQNYGYTF.

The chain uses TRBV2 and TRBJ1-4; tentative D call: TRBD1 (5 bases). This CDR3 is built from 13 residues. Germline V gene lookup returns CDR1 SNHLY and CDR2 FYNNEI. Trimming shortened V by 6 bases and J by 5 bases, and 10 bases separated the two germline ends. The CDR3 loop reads CASSGGRNEKLFF. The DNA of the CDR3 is TGTGCCAGCAGCGGGGGACGGAATGAAAAACTGTTTTTT.